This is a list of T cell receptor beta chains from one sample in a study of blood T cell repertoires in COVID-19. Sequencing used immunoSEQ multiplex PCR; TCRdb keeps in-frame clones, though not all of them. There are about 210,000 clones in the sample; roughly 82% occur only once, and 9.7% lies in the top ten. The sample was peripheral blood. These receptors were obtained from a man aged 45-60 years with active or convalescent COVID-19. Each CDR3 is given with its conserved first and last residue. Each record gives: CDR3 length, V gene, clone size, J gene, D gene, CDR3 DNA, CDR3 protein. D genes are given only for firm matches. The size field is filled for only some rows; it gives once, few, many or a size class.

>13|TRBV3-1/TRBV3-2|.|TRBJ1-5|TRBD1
TGTGCCAGCAGCCGCGACAGGGATCAGCCCCAGCATTTT
CASSRDRDQPQHF
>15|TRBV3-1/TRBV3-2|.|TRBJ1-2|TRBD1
TGTGCCAGCAGCCCCGGGACAGGGGCCGTGGGGGTATATTTCTTC
CASSPGTGAVGVYFF
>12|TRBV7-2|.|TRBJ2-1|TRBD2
TGTGCCCTCGGGACTAGCGGTAATGAGCAGTTCTTC
CALGTSGNEQFF
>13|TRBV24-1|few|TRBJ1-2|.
TGTGCCACCAGTGCCGGTCGGGACTATGGCTACACCTTC
CATSAGRDYGYTF
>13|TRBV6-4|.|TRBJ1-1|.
TGTGCCAGCAGTCTTACAGGGAACACTGAAGCTTTCTTT
CASSLTGNTEAFF
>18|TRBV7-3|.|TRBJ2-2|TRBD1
TGTGCCAGCAGCTTAAACCCAATTGGGACAGGGAACACCGGGGAGCTGTTTTTT
CASSLNPIGTGNTGELFF
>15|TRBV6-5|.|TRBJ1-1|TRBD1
TGTGCCAGCAGCTTTCGTGGCAGGGGGGCCACTGAAGCTTTCTTT
CASSFRGRGATEAFF
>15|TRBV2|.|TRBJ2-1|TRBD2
TGTGCCAGCAGCCGGACTAGCGGGGGGATCAATGAGCAGTTCTTC
CASSRTSGGINEQFF
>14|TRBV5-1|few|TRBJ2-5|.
TGCGCCAGCAGCGCACAGGATTGGCAAGAGACCCAGTACTTC
CASSAQDWQETQYF
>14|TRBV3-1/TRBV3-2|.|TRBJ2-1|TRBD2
TGTGCCAGCAGCCAGCGGGAGGGGGGCAATGAGCAGTTCTTC
CASSQREGGNEQFF
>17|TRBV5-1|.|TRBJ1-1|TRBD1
TGCGCCAGCAGCCTTTCAACGACAGGGACGGGGAACACTGAAGCTTTCTTT
CASSLSTTGTGNTEAFF
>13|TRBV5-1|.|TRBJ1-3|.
TGCGCCAGCATGGAGGCTTCTGGAAACACCATATATTTT
CASMEASGNTIYF
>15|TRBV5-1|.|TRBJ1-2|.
TGCGCCAGCAGCTTGGAGGGCAGGGGAGTACGGGGCTACACCTTC
CASSLEGRGVRGYTF
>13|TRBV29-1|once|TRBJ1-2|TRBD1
TGCAGCGTTGGATCTCAGGGGGACTATGGCTACACCTTC
CSVGSQGDYGYTF
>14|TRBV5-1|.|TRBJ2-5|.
TGCGCCAGCAGCTTGACGCTAACCGGGGAGACCCAGTACTTC
CASSLTLTGETQYF
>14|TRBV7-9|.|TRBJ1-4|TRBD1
TGTGCCAGCAGCCGGGACAGAGCTAATGAAAAACTGTTTTTT
CASSRDRANEKLFF
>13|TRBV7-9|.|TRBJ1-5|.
TGTGCCAGCAGGCGGCAATCGGATACGCCCCAGCATTTT
CASRRQSDTPQHF
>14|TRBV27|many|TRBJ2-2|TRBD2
TGTGCCAGCTGGGGCGGGAGTGTAATCGGGGAGCTGTTTTTT
CASWGGSVIGELFF
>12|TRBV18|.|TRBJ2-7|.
TGTGCCAGCTCACCTCGTTCCTACGAGCAGTACTTC
CASSPRSYEQYF
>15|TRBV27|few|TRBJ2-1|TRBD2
TGTGCCAGCAGTTTATCGCCTAGCGGGCACAATGAGCAGTTCTTC
CASSLSPSGHNEQFF
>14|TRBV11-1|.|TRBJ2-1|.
TGTGCCAGCAGCTTCCGCGCCGGTGTCAATGAGCAGTTCTTC
CASSFRAGVNEQFF
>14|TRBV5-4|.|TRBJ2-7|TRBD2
TGTGCCAGCAGCACGGGACTAGCGGGCTACGAGCAGTACTTC
CASSTGLAGYEQYF
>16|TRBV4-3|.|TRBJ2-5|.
TGCGCCAGCAGCCAAGATAGGGGACGGGGGCAAGAGACCCAGTACTTC
CASSQDRGRGQETQYF
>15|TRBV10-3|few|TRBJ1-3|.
TGTGCCATCAGGGCAACAGGGCCCTCTGGAAACACCATATATTTT
CAIRATGPSGNTIYF
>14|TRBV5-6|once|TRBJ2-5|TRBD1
TGTGCCAGCAGCATAGGGGACAGACAAGAGACCCAGTACTTC
CASSIGDRQETQYF
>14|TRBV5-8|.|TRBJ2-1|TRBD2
TGTGCCAGCAAACTAGCGGGGTCATACAATGAGCAGTTCTTC
CASKLAGSYNEQFF
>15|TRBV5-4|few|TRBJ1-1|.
TGTGCCAGCAGCTTGAAGGGGGTAATGAACACTGAAGCTTTCTTT
CASSLKGVMNTEAFF
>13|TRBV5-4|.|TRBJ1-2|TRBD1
TGTGCCAGCAGGCCGGGACAGATCTATGGCTACACCTTC
CASRPGQIYGYTF
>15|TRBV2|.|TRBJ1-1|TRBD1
TGTGCCAGCAGTGGGCAGGGGGCGCGGGACACTGAAGCTTTCTTT
CASSGQGARDTEAFF
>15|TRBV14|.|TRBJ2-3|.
TGTGCCAGCAGCCGACGGCGGGGTAGCACAGATACGCAGTATTTT
CASSRRRGSTDTQYF
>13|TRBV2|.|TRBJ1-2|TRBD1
TGTGCCAGCAGTCGACGGGGACAGAATGGCTACACCTTC
CASSRRGQNGYTF
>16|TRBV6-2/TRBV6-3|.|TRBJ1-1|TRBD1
TGTGCCAGCAGTTACCACATGGGACAGACGAACACTGAAGCTTTCTTT
CASSYHMGQTNTEAFF
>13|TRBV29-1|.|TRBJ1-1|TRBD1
TGCAGCGTTAGAGGGGGACAGGACACTGAAGCTTTCTTT
CSVRGGQDTEAFF
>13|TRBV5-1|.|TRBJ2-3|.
TGCGCCAGCAGCTTGCAGGGCACAGATACGCAGTATTTT
CASSLQGTDTQYF
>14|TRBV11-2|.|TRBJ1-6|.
TGTGCCAGCAGCTTTGAGGCAGGGAACTCACCCCTCCACTTT
CASSFEAGNSPLHF
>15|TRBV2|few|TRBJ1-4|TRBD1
TGTGCCAGCAGGGCAGGGGGCGTTCCCGATGAAAAACTGTTTTTT
CASRAGGVPDEKLFF
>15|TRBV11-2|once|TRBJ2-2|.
TGTGCCAGCAGCTTAATGCAGGCGAACACCGGGGAGCTGTTTTTT
CASSLMQANTGELFF
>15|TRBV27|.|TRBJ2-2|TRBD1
TGTGCCAGCAGTTCCCGACAGGGGGCTGGCGGGGAGCTGTTTTTT
CASSSRQGAGGELFF
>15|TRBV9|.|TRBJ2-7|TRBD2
TGTGCCAGCAGCGTAGGGACTAGCGGGATCTACGAGCAGTACTTC
CASSVGTSGIYEQYF
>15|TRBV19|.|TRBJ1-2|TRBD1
TGTGCCAGTAGTCTACTTGTACAGGGGGCCTATGGCTACACCTTC
CASSLLVQGAYGYTF
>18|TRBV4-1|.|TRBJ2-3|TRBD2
TGCGCCAGCAGCTCGGGACTAGCGGGAGGGATTTCCACAGATACGCAGTATTTT
CASSSGLAGGISTDTQYF
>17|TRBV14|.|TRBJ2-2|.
TGTGCCAGCAGCCAAGAGGGAACTAGTCGGGACACCGGGGAGCTGTTTTTT
CASSQEGTSRDTGELFF
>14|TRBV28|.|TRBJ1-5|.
TGTGCCAGCAGTTTATTTGGGGGGGAACAGCCCCAGCATTTT
CASSLFGGEQPQHF
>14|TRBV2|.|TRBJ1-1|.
TGTGCCAGCAGTGAACAGGGTAGGGGCACTGAAGCTTTCTTT
CASSEQGRGTEAFF
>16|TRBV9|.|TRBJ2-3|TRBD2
TGTGCCAGCAGCGTCTCCGGGACTAGCCCCACAGATACGCAGTATTTT
CASSVSGTSPTDTQYF
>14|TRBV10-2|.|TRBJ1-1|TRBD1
TGCGCCAGCAGGGGAAGACAGGGAAACACTGAAGCTTTCTTT
CASRGRQGNTEAFF
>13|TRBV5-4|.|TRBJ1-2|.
TGTGCCAGCAGCTTAGTAGGGGATTATGGCTACACCTTC
CASSLVGDYGYTF
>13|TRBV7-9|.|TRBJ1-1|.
TGTGCCAGCGTGGAGGGGTTGAACACTGAAGCTTTCTTT
CASVEGLNTEAFF
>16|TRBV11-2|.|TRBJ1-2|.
TGTGCCAGCAGCTTAAAATACAGGGACGGAACCTATGGCTACACCTTC
CASSLKYRDGTYGYTF
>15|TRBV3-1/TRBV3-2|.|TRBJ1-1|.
TGTGCCAGCAGCCAAGAACCCGGGATGAACACTGAAGCTTTCTTT
CASSQEPGMNTEAFF
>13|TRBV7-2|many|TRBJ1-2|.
TGTGCCAGCAGCTTAAGCAGGGAGGATGGCTACACCTTC
CASSLSREDGYTF
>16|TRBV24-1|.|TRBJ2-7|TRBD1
TGTGCCACCAGTGAATCACCCGGGACAGGGGTCTACGAGCAGTACTTC
CATSESPGTGVYEQYF
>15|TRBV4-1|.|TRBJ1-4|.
TGCGCCAGCAGCCAAGATTGGGGCCGGGGGGAAAAACTGTTTTTT
CASSQDWGRGEKLFF
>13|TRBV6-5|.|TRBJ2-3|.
TGTGCCAGCAACAGACCTAGCACAGATACGCAGTATTTT
CASNRPSTDTQYF
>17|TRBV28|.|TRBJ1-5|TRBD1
TGTGCCAGCAAGAACCCGGGACAGGGGACGAGCAATCAGCCCCAGCATTTT
CASKNPGQGTSNQPQHF
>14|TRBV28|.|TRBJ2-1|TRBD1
TGTGCCAGCAGTTTCGACAGGGACTACAATGAGCAGTTCTTC
CASSFDRDYNEQFF